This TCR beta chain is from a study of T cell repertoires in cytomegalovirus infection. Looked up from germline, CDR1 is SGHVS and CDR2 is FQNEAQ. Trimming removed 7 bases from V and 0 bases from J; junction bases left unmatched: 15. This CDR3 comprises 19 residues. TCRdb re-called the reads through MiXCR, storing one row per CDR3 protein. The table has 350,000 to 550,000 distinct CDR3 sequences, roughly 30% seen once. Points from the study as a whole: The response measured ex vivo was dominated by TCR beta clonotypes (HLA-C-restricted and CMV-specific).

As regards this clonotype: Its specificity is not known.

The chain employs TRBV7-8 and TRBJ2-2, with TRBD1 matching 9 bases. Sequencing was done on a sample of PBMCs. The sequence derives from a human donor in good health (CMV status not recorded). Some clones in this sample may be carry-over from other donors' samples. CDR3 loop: CASTHRRTGVASNTGELFF. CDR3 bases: TGTGCCAGCACCCATAGAAGGACAGGGGTCGCGTCGAACACCGGGGAGCTGTTTTTT.